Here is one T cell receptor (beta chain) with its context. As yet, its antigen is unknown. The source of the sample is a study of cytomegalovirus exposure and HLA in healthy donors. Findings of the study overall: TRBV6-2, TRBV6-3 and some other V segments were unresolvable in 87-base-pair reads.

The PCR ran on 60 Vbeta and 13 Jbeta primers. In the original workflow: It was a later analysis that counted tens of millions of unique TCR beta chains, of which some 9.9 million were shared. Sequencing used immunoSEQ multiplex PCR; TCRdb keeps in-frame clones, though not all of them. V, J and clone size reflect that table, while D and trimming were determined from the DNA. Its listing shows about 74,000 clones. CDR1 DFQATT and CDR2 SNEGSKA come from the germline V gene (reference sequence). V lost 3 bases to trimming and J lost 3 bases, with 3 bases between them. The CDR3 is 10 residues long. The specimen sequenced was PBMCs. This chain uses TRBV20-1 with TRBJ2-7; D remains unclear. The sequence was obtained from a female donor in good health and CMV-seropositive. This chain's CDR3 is CSASNYEQYF. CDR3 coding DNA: TGCAGTGCTAGTAACTACGAGCAGTACTTC.